The 3 T cell receptor beta chains below all came from one sample that was sequenced in a study of beta chain features in type 1 diabetes. The isolated RNA, all of it, was reverse transcribed, so expressed TCRB transcripts were what got sequenced. Sequencing used immunoSEQ multiplex PCR; TCRdb keeps in-frame clones, though not all of them. The table has some 240,000 clones, 9.5% to 13% seen once. Specimen: central memory CD4+ T cells from blood. Every receptor here comes from a man aged 18 to 30 in good health.

The chain has TRBV7-2 and TRBJ2-1; D ambiguous. The CDR3 length is 15 residues. V was shortened by 4 bases and J by 4 bases, with 14 bases between the two germline ends. Per germline, CDR1 SGHTA and CDR2 FQGNSA. The CDR3 protein is CASSSGPQSYNEQFF. In DNA, the CDR3 is TGTGCCAGCAGCTCCGGGCCTCAGTCGTACAATGAGCAGTTCTTC.

The sample holds a few counts of this clone. The V call is TRBV7-6, the J call TRBJ2-5; perhaps TRBD1 as D (6 bases). The CDR3 sequence is 15 residues long. Germline V gene lookup returns CDR1 SGHVS and CDR2 FNYEAQ. V was cut by 1 base and J by 2 bases, with 11 bases left in between. The DNA for the CDR3 is TGTGCCAGCAGCTTAGTCGGGACACCTCAAGAGACCCAGTACTTC. The encoded protein is CASSLVGTPQETQYF.

The chain has TRBV4-3 and TRBJ2-1; TRBD1 is a possible D gene (5 bases). The CDR3 is 15 amino acids. Germline V gene data show CDR1 as LGHNA and CDR2 as YSLEER. The germline V and J ends were trimmed by 1 base and 3 bases, with 10 bases remaining between them. Written as DNA, the CDR3 is TGCGCCAGCAGCCAAGCGACAGAGAGCTACAATGAGCAGTTCTTC. This encodes CASSQATESYNEQFF.